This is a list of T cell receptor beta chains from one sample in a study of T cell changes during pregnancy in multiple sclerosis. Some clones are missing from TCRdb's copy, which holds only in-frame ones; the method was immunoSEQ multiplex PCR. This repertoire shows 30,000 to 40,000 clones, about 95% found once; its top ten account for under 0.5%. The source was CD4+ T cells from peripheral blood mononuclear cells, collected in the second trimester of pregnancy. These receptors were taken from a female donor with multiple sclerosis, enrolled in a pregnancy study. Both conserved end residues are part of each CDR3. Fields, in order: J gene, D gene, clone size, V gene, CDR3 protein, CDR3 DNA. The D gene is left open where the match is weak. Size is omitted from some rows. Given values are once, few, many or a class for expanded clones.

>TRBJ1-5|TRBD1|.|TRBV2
CASSPQGAVGQPQHF
TGTGCCAGCAGTCCACAGGGGGCGGTAGGTCAGCCCCAGCATTTT
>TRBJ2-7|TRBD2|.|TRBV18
CASSASGVSYEQYF
TGTGCCAGCTCGGCCAGCGGGGTCTCCTACGAGCAGTACTTC
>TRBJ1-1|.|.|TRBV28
CASRAPWTEAFF
TGTGCCAGCAGGGCCCCATGGACTGAAGCTTTCTTT
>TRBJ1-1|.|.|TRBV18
CASSPQGMNTEAFF
TGTGCCAGCTCGCCTCAGGGGATGAACACTGAAGCTTTCTTT
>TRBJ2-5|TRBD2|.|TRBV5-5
CASSPPTSGSLETQYF
TGTGCCAGCAGCCCCCCTACTAGCGGGAGTTTGGAGACCCAGTACTTC
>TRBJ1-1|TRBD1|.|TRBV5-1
CASSLDGQGPNTEAFF
TGCGCCAGCAGCTTGGATGGACAGGGCCCGAACACTGAAGCTTTCTTT
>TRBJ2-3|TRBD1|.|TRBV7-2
CASSFYTQGVGDTQYF
TGTGCCAGCAGCTTTTACACCCAGGGGGTTGGTGATACGCAGTATTTT
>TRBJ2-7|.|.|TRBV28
CASTPFGRELFEQYF
TGTGCCAGCACCCCTTTCGGGCGGGAACTCTTCGAGCAGTACTTC
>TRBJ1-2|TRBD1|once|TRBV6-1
CASRQTGGGGYTF
TGTGCCAGCAGACAGACAGGGGGAGGTGGCTACACCTTC
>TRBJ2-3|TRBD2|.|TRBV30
CAWSPGLAGGGTDTQYF
TGTGCCTGGAGCCCGGGACTAGCGGGGGGCGGGACAGATACGCAGTATTTT
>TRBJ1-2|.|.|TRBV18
CASSPPGRNGYTF
TGTGCCAGCTCACCACCCGGGAGGAATGGCTACACCTTC
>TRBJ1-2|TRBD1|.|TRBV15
CATSRGGQERNYGYTF
TGTGCCACCAGCAGAGGGGGACAGGAAAGGAACTATGGCTACACCTTC
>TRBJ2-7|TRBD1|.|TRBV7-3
CASSLSGQGGYEQYF
TGTGCCAGCAGCTTATCGGGACAGGGGGGATACGAGCAGTACTTC
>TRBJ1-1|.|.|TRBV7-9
CASSSWGGITEAFF
TGTGCCAGCAGCTCCTGGGGGGGGATCACTGAAGCTTTCTTT
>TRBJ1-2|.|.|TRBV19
CASRRGEGGYGYTF
TGTGCCAGTAGACGGGGGGAGGGTGGATATGGCTACACCTTC
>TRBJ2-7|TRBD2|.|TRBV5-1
CASSLAGTSGSFGSYEQYF
TGCGCCAGCAGCTTGGCCGGTACTAGCGGGTCCTTCGGCTCCTACGAGCAGTACTTC
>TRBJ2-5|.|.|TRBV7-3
CASSLNHRGAGETQYF
TGTGCCAGCAGCTTAAACCACCGGGGGGCCGGTGAGACCCAGTACTTC
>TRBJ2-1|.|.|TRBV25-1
CASSEQFNEQFF
TGTGCCAGCAGTGAACAGTTCAATGAGCAGTTCTTC